The 27 T cell receptor beta chains below come from one sample, sequenced in a study of T cell responses to AZD1222 COVID-19 vaccine. The protocol was immunoSEQ multiplex PCR, while the TCRdb copy is restricted to in-frame clones and leaves out a portion. The sample has some 150,000 clones; approximately 90% are singletons. Source: peripheral blood, taken 28 days after the second AZD1222 dose. Receptors originate from an adult who received the AZD1222 COVID-19 vaccine.

The chain employs TRBV6-5 and TRBJ1-1; a possible D gene is TRBD1 (5 bases). The CDR3 sequence is 14 residues long. V lost 6 bases and J lost 6, with 17 bases in between. Germline values: CDR1 MNHEY, CDR2 SVGAGI. The CDR3 protein is CASREGTGLAEAFF. CDR3 in DNA: TGTGCCAGCAGGGAGGGGACTGGGCTGGCTGAAGCTTTCTTT.

This clone was recorded only once. The chain uses TRBV15 and TRBJ2-5; D might be TRBD1 (5 bases). V lost 1 base to trimming and J lost 1 base, with 16 bases between them. Per germline, CDR1 LNHNV and CDR2 YYDKDF (reference sequence). The CDR3 loop spans 17 amino acids. The CDR3 is CATSRGKGRGVQETQYF. As DNA, the CDR3 is TGTGCCACCAGCAGAGGAAAGGGGCGCGGTGTCCAAGAGACCCAGTACTTC.

The chain carries TRBV2 and TRBJ1-1; no definite D call. The CDR3 is made up of 12 amino acids. Trimming stripped 2 bases from V and 11 bases from J, with 12 bases between. Per germline, CDR1 SNHLY and CDR2 FYNNEI. The CDR3 sequence: CASSESSAAAFF. In DNA form, the CDR3 reads TGTGCCAGCAGTGAATCGAGTGCTGCGGCTTTCTTT.

This clone was picked up a small number of times. The chain links TRBV7-9 to TRBJ2-1; D is possibly TRBD1 (6 bases). Germline V gene sequence: CDR1 SEHNR, CDR2 FQNEAQ (reference sequence). The CDR3 length is 17 residues. The V end was cut by 5 bases, the J end by 0 bases, with 17 bases between. In DNA, the CDR3 is TGTGCCAGCAGCCCGAGGCCAGGGGCCGACTCCTACAATGAGCAGTTCTTC. Translated, it gives CASSPRPGADSYNEQFF.

V gene TRBV20-1 combines with J gene TRBJ2-3; 8 bases align to TRBD1. The V segment lost 3 bases and the J segment 1 base; nucleotides outside the gene matches: 9. There are 16 residues in the CDR3. Germline CDR1 is DFQATT and CDR2 is SNEGSKA (reference sequence). The CDR3 sequence is CSASDRQGPRTDTQYF. CDR3 bases: TGCAGTGCTAGTGACAGACAGGGGCCCCGCACAGATACGCAGTATTTT.

The gene calls are TRBV7-2 and TRBJ1-4; TRBD1 is a possible D gene (5 bases). V lost 5 bases and J 6 bases, leaving 16 bases between the germline ends. The germline V gene has CDR1 SGHTA and CDR2 FQGNSA. This CDR3 has 15 amino acids. For the CDR3, the DNA is TGTGCCAGCAGCCCCTACTGGGGGGTGGATGAAAAACTGTTTTTT. It translates to CASSPYWGVDEKLFF. Full variable domain (rest looked up from reference TRBV7-2 and TRBJ1-4): GAGVSQSPSNKVTEKGKDVELRCDPISGHTALYWYRQSLGQGLEFLIYFQGNSAPDKSGLPSDRFSAERTGGSVSTLTIQRTQQEDSAVYLCASSPYWGVDEKLFFGSGTQLSVL.

The CDR3 coding sequence is TGCGCCAGCAGTCCTCTTAACACCGGGGAGCTGTTTTTT. It is translated as CASSPLNTGELFF. The chain employs TRBV10-1 and TRBJ2-2; D remains ambiguous. The ends were cut back, 5 bases at V and 2 bases at J, with 6 bases in the middle. Germline CDR1 reads WNHNN; CDR2 reads SYGVQD (reference sequence). The CDR3 is 13 amino acids.

The chain combines TRBV9 with TRBJ2-5; tentative D call: TRBD1 (5 bases). The CDR3 has 14 residues. CDR1 is SGDLS and CDR2 is YYNGEE in the germline V gene. With 0 bases removed from V and 4 bases from J, the gap between germline ends came to 10 bases. As DNA, the CDR3 is TGTGCCAGCAGCGTAGGAAGGGGTGGAGAGACCCAGTACTTC. It specifies CASSVGRGGETQYF.

V is TRBV5-5 and J is TRBJ2-7; 9 bases match TRBD1. Germline V gene lookup returns CDR1 SGHKS and CDR2 YYEKEE (reference sequence). The J segment lost 2 bases and the V segment lost 0 bases, leaving 6 bases of the junction unmatched. This CDR3 spans 16 amino acids. Here the CDR3 reads CASSLAPGQGTYEQYF. CDR3 nucleotides: TGTGCCAGCAGCTTGGCTCCGGGACAGGGCACCTACGAGCAGTACTTC.

This chain connects TRBV12-3 or TRBV12-4 to TRBJ2-2; no clear D. Trimming stripped 5 bases from V and 6 bases from J, with 7 bases between. This CDR3 has 12 residues. CDR3 nucleotide sequence: TGTGCCAGCAGTCGTCACGCCGGGGAGCTGTTTTTT. Translated, it gives CASSRHAGELFF.

With respect to this clone: A read error may produce the germline difference seen at one junction end. The chain recombines TRBV2 with TRBJ1-2, with D tentatively TRBD1 (6 bases). Germline V gives CDR1 SNHLY, CDR2 FYNNEI. The CDR3 totals 12 residues. In DNA form, the CDR3 reads TGTGCCAGCTGGGGGGGCGCGTTAAGGCCCCCCTTC. Amino acid sequence: CASWGGALRPPF.

The chain employs TRBV6-2 or TRBV6-3 and TRBJ2-1; the D is unclear. The CDR3 has 14 residues. The germline V gene encodes CDR1 MNHEY and CDR2 SVGEGT. With 0 bases removed from V and 7 bases from J, the gap between germline ends came to 10 bases. The CDR3 reads CASSYSARSNEQFF. In DNA form, the CDR3 reads TGTGCCAGCAGTTACTCGGCGCGGAGTAATGAGCAGTTCTTC.

CDR3 DNA sequence: TGTGCCAGCAGCGAACAAAAGGGGTGGCAGTTCTTC. It encodes CASSEQKGWQFF. The chain links TRBV3-1 (or the pseudogene TRBV3-2) to TRBJ2-1; TRBD1 might be the D (5 bases). CDR1 is LGHDT and CDR2 is YNNKEL in the germline V gene (reference sequence). Trimming stripped 5 bases from V and 12 bases from J, with 14 bases between. CDR3 length: 12 amino acids.

The V call is TRBV4-3, the J call TRBJ1-1; D is perhaps TRBD1 (5 bases). The CDR3 sequence is 14 residues long. Germline CDR1 and CDR2: LGHNA and YSLEER. V lost 4 bases and J lost 1, with 10 bases in between. The CDR3 DNA is TGCGCCAGCAGCCTTTCCCAGGGGAACACTGAAGCTTTCTTT. Its protein product is CASSLSQGNTEAFF.

The chain joins TRBV3-1 (or the pseudogene TRBV3-2) to TRBJ1-1; D is unresolved. CDR1 and CDR2 (germline): LGHDT, YNNKEL (reference sequence). V lost 1 base, J lost 3 bases, and 3 bases lay in between. The CDR3 totals 12 residues. The CDR3 region has the DNA TGTGCCAGCAGCCAAGGGGACACTGAAGCTTTCTTT. It is translated as CASSQGDTEAFF.

The chain combines TRBV11-3 with TRBJ2-1, with 10 bases identical to TRBD2. Germline assignment: CDR1 SGHNT and CDR2 YENEEA. Trimming at V came to 4 bases and at J to 5 bases, leaving 5 bases not matched to a gene. CDR3 length: 15 residues. CDR3 residues: CASSYRTSGNNEQFF. For the CDR3, the DNA is TGTGCCAGCAGCTACCGGACTAGCGGAAACAATGAGCAGTTCTTC.

The V and J genes are TRBV20-1 and TRBJ2-3; 7 nucleotides match TRBD1. This CDR3 is built from 14 residues. Looked up from germline, CDR1 is DFQATT and CDR2 is SNEGSKA (reference sequence). Trimming cost V 3 bases and J 1 base; bases outside gene matches: 4. This CDR3 reads CSASSDRGTDTQYF. The CDR3 coding sequence is TGCAGTGCTAGTTCCGACAGGGGCACAGATACGCAGTATTTT.

The chain carries TRBV3-1 (or the pseudogene TRBV3-2) and TRBJ1-1; D uncertain. Germline assignment: CDR1 LGHDT and CDR2 YNNKEL (reference sequence). There are 13 residues in the CDR3. V shed 3 bases and J shed 7 bases, with 12 bases lying between them. The CDR3 protein is CASSHLDGREAFF. In DNA form, the CDR3 reads TGTGCCAGCAGCCACCTGGACGGACGTGAAGCTTTCTTT.

The V and J genes are TRBV5-1 and TRBJ1-6, with a weak D call TRBD1 (5 bases). Trimming removed 3 bases from V and 1 base from J, with 11 bases in between. This CDR3 has 16 amino acids. Germline V CDR1 and CDR2: SGHRS, YFSETQ. Here the CDR3 reads CASSSGGGSYNSPLHF. In DNA, the CDR3 is TGCGCCAGCAGCTCCGGGGGGGGGTCCTATAATTCACCCCTCCACTTT. Looking up the rest from reference TRBV5-1 and TRBJ1-6 gives the full variable domain: KAGVTQTPRYLIKTRGQQVTLSCSPISGHRSVSWYQQTPGQGLQFLFEYFSETQRNKGNFPGRFSGRQFSNSRSEMNVSTLELGDSALYLCASSSGGGSYNSPLHFGNGTRLTVT.

This clone came up a few times. This chain connects TRBV2 to TRBJ2-7, with a possible D match to TRBD1 (6 bases). The CDR3 loop spans 13 amino acids. Trimming removed 8 bases at V and 2 bases at J, with 13 bases between. CDR1 is SNHLY, CDR2 FYNNEI, per germline. CDR3 protein: CASRQDTAYEQYF. The DNA of the CDR3 is TGTGCCAGCCGACAGGACACCGCCTACGAGCAGTACTTC.

The chain combines TRBV2 with TRBJ2-5; weak D call: TRBD1 (5 bases). V shed 3 bases and J shed 7 bases, with 9 bases lying between them. Germline V gene sequence: CDR1 SNHLY, CDR2 FYNNEI. The CDR3 extends over 12 amino acids. CDR3 loop: CASSDLGVTQYF. The CDR3 region has the DNA TGTGCCAGCAGTGATCTAGGGGTGACCCAGTACTTC.

The rearrangement joins TRBV28 to TRBJ1-4; D remains ambiguous. The CDR3 covers 13 residues. CDR1 is MDHEN and CDR2 is SYDVKM in the germline V gene. The V and J ends lost 7 bases and 3 bases respectively, with 9 bases between them. The CDR3 reads CASKVTPNEKLFF. Written as DNA, the CDR3 is TGTGCCAGCAAAGTTACCCCTAATGAAAAACTGTTTTTT.

The rearrangement uses TRBV5-1 and TRBJ1-1, with D possibly TRBD1 on 5 matching bases. The germline V gene encodes CDR1 SGHRS and CDR2 YFSETQ. Trimming took 1 base from V and 1 from J, leaving 8 bases between them. The length of the CDR3 is 14 residues. The CDR3 protein is CASSLQGQNTEAFF. CDR3 bases: TGCGCCAGCAGCTTGCAGGGCCAGAACACTGAAGCTTTCTTT.

The chain uses TRBV5-1 and TRBJ2-2; 10 nucleotides line up with TRBD2. Germline lookup yields CDR1 SGHRS and CDR2 YFSETQ. This CDR3 contains 17 residues. Unmatched junction bases numbered 5, after V lost 0 bases and J lost 3 bases. As DNA, the CDR3 is TGCGCCAGCAGCTTGGGCGGGACTAGCGTATACACCGGGGAGCTGTTTTTT. It is translated as CASSLGGTSVYTGELFF.

The J gene is TRBJ1-2, the V gene TRBV29-1; D gene ambiguous. V shed 5 bases and J shed 2 bases, with 12 bases lying between them. The germline V gene has CDR1 SQVTM and CDR2 ANQGSEA. CDR3 length: 13 residues. The CDR3 loop reads CSVLGPPNYGYTF. In DNA, the CDR3 is TGCAGCGTTCTTGGGCCCCCCAACTATGGCTACACCTTC.

The chain links TRBV24-1 to TRBJ1-5, with D unclear. V was shortened by 0 bases and J by 7 bases, with 9 bases between the two germline ends. Germline V gene lookup returns CDR1 KGHDR and CDR2 SFDVKD. The CDR3 covers 14 residues. The CDR3 protein is CATSDLGSPQPQHF. The CDR3 region has the DNA TGTGCCACCAGTGATTTGGGCAGCCCCCAGCCCCAGCATTTT.

V and J are TRBV11-2 and TRBJ1-3, with D unclear. V was clipped by 1 base and J by 3 bases, with 1 base between them. CDR3 length equals 12 residues. Germline V gene lookup returns CDR1 SGHAT and CDR2 FQNNGV. The CDR3 loop reads CASSLGGNTIYF. In nucleotides, the CDR3 is TGTGCCAGCAGCTTAGGTGGAAACACCATATATTTT.